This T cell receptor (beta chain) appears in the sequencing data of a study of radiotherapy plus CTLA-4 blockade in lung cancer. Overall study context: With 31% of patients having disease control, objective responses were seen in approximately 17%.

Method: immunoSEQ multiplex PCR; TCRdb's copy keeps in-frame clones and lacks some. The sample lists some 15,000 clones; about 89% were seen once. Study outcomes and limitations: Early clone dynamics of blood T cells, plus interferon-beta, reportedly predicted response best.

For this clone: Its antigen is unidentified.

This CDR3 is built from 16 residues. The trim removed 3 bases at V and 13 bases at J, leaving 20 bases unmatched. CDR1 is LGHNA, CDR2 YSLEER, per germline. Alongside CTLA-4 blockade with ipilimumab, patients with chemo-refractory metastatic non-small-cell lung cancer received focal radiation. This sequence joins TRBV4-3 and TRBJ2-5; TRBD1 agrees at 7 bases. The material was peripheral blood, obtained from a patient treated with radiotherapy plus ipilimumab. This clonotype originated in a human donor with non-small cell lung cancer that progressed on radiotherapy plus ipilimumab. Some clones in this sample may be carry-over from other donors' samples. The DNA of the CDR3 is TGCGCCAGCAGCCACGCCCCCCCGGGACAGTTGCAGGACTTGTACTTC. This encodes CASSHAPPGQLQDLYF.